Following are 9 T cell receptor beta chains from one sample sequenced in a study of T cell responses to AZD1222 COVID-19 vaccine. Assay used: immunoSEQ multiplex PCR; TCRdb lists only in-frame clones, some missing. The table has about 110,000 clones, 75% to 90% seen once; the top ten hold 4.5% to 6.5%. Sequenced material: peripheral blood, taken on day 0 of AZD1222 vaccination. Receptor source: an adult in good health.

The V gene is TRBV24-1, the J gene TRBJ2-2, with 9 bases identical to TRBD1. Germline loops: CDR1 KGHDR, CDR2 SFDVKD. The CDR3 totals 16 residues. Trimming at V came to 6 bases and at J to 0 bases, leaving 4 bases not matched to a gene. This CDR3 is CATSWDRASNTGELFF. In DNA form, the CDR3 reads TGTGCCACCAGTTGGGACAGGGCGTCGAACACCGGGGAGCTGTTTTTT.

The rearrangement joins TRBV27 to TRBJ1-6; D is perhaps TRBD1 (6 bases). The CDR3 covers 14 residues. V lost 3 bases to trimming and J lost 10 bases, with 13 bases between them. Germline assignment: CDR1 MNHEY and CDR2 SMNVEV (reference sequence). CDR3 amino acids: CASSFEQGGSPLHF. The CDR3 DNA reads as TGTGCCAGCAGTTTCGAACAGGGCGGATCACCCCTCCACTTT.

The chain joins TRBV11-2 to TRBJ2-1; 10 bases align to TRBD2. Losses at the gene ends were 2 bases for V and 0 bases for J; bases not matched to a gene: 7. Germline loops: CDR1 SGHAT, CDR2 FQNNGV. The CDR3 has 18 amino acids. DNA of the CDR3: TGTGCCAGCAGCTTAACACTAGCGGGACATAGCTCCTACAATGAGCAGTTCTTC. Protein product: CASSLTLAGHSSYNEQFF.

This chain links TRBV6-6 with TRBJ1-6; TRBD1 agrees at 7 bases. CDR1 and CDR2 from the germline V gene are MNHNY and SVGAGI (reference sequence). The CDR3 is made up of 15 amino acids. V was pared by 6 bases and J by 4 bases, with 6 bases of the junction left unmatched. CDR3 nucleotides: TGTGCCAGCAGGGACAGGCTCGGGTATAATTCACCCCTCCACTTT. Its translation: CASRDRLGYNSPLHF.

V is TRBV4-1 and J is TRBJ1-2; D is unclear. Germline values: CDR1 MGHRA, CDR2 YSYEKL. The CDR3 has 15 residues. Trimming shortened V by 0 bases and J by 2 bases, and 10 bases separated the two germline ends. CDR3 sequence reads: CASSQDEGNNYGYTF. The CDR3 bases are TGCGCCAGCAGCCAAGATGAGGGAAACAACTATGGCTACACCTTC.

In this sample, this clone turned up once. This chain connects TRBV5-1 to TRBJ2-7; no clear D. The CDR3 extends over 17 amino acids. Trimming removed 0 bases from V and 4 bases from J, with 20 bases in between. CDR1 SGHRS and CDR2 YFSETQ come from the germline V gene. CDR3 sequence: CASSLDSPLNSFYEQYF. CDR3 sequence (DNA): TGCGCCAGCAGCTTGGACAGCCCCTTGAACTCATTTTACGAGCAGTACTTC.

This clone came up once. The V gene is TRBV27, the J gene TRBJ2-1, with 7 bases matching TRBD2. The junction had 2 bases not matched to a gene; V was cut back by 6 bases and J by 3 bases. This CDR3 is 13 amino acids long. CDR1 is MNHEY, CDR2 SMNVEV, per germline (reference sequence). The DNA of the CDR3 is TGTGCCAGCAGCGGGACTAACTACAATGAGCAGTTCTTC. The encoded protein is CASSGTNYNEQFF.

The sample holds one count of this clone. The rearrangement joins TRBV27 to TRBJ1-2; D gene unclear. The CDR3 has 16 residues. The V end was cut by 3 bases, the J end by 5 bases, with 19 bases between. The V gene's germline CDR1 is MNHEY and CDR2 SMNVEV (reference sequence). The CDR3 is CASSFRQAASFYGYTF. For the CDR3, the DNA is TGTGCCAGCAGTTTTCGCCAAGCAGCCTCCTTTTATGGCTACACCTTC.

This clone has just a few counts. CDR3 nucleotide sequence: TGTGCCAGCAGCACCAGGTCGTACAATGAGCAGTTCTTC. Translation gives CASSTRSYNEQFF. This rearrangement joins TRBV4-2 to TRBJ2-1; no clear D. Germline values: CDR1 LGHNA, CDR2 YNFKEQ. The CDR3 has 13 residues. Trimming removed 5 bases at V and 4 bases at J, with 9 bases between.